This TCR beta chain originates from a study of T cell repertoires in cytomegalovirus infection. At the level of the study: Both recently identified HLA-C-restricted and well-studied HLA-B-restricted CMV epitopes were used in the study.

In regard to this clonotype: Its antigen remains unidentified.

MiXCR was run by TCRdb on the reads, yielding one entry per CDR3 protein. Altogether around 500,000 distinct CDR3 sequences are present, about two fifths being singletons, with the ten largest covering around 45%. The CDR3 runs 14 residues. V trimming: 4 bases; J trimming: 5 bases; junction bases outside the gene matches: 7. Per the germline V gene, CDR1 is SGHAT and CDR2 is FQNNGV. The TCR comes from a human donor in good health (CMV status not recorded). Some clones in this sample may be carry-over from other donors' samples. The specimen comprised cultured PBMCs, sampled from culture after CMV antigen stimulation. This sequence joins TRBV11-2 and TRBJ2-5; TRBD2 agrees at 7 bases. CDR3 protein: CASSSWTSRETQYF. The DNA of the CDR3 is TGTGCCAGCAGCTCTTGGACTAGTAGGGAGACCCAGTACTTC. Variable domain in full (rest from reference TRBV11-2 and TRBJ2-5): EAGVAQSPRYKIIEKRQSVAFWCNPISGHATLYWYQQILGQGPKLLIQFQNNGVVDDSQLPKDRFSAERLKGVDSTLKIQPAKLEDSAVYLCASSSWTSRETQYFGPGTRLLVL.